These T cell receptor beta chains were read from a single sample in a study of cytomegalovirus exposure and HLA in healthy donors. Using immunoSEQ multiplex PCR, the repertoire was profiled, and TCRdb retains in-frame clones only, with some absent. The table lists some 150,000 clones, about four fifths of them singletons. Sequences were obtained from PBMCs. Receptors were obtained from a woman in her forties or fifties in good health and CMV-seronegative. Each CDR3 is given with its conserved first and last residue. Fields, in order: J gene, D gene, V gene, clone size, CDR3 DNA, CDR3 protein. D genes are given only for firm matches. Clone size is not always given. Where it is, it says once, few, many or a class for expanded clones.

j_call: TRBJ2-7
d_call: TRBD1
v_call: TRBV6-5
clone_size: .
cdr3_nt: TGTGCCAGCAGTTACTCGAGGGGACAGTATACCTACGAGCAGTACTTC
cdr3_aa: CASSYSRGQYTYEQYF

j_call: TRBJ1-3
d_call: TRBD1
v_call: TRBV19
clone_size: .
cdr3_nt: TGTGCCAGTATGGGACAGGGAGACTCTGGAAACACCATATATTTT
cdr3_aa: CASMGQGDSGNTIYF

j_call: TRBJ1-2
d_call: .
v_call: TRBV21-1
clone_size: .
cdr3_nt: TGTGCCAGCAGCACCCCTGACAGGACCTATGGCTACACCTTC
cdr3_aa: CASSTPDRTYGYTF

j_call: TRBJ1-5
d_call: TRBD1
v_call: TRBV19
clone_size: .
cdr3_nt: TGTGCCAGTACCCCAGAGGGGGCTAGCAATCAGCCCCAGCATTTT
cdr3_aa: CASTPEGASNQPQHF

j_call: TRBJ2-5
d_call: .
v_call: TRBV18
clone_size: .
cdr3_nt: TGTGCCAGCTCACCATCAGAGGTAGAGACCCAGTACTTC
cdr3_aa: CASSPSEVETQYF

j_call: TRBJ2-2
d_call: .
v_call: TRBV27
clone_size: .
cdr3_nt: TGTGCCAGCAGTCGTAAGGCAGGGGACCCGAACACCGGGGAGCTGTTTTTT
cdr3_aa: CASSRKAGDPNTGELFF

j_call: TRBJ1-2
d_call: TRBD1
v_call: TRBV27
clone_size: .
cdr3_nt: TGTGCCAGCAGCCGCACCCAGGGGGCAGGTGGCTACACCTTC
cdr3_aa: CASSRTQGAGGYTF

j_call: TRBJ2-1
d_call: .
v_call: TRBV10-1
clone_size: .
cdr3_nt: TGCGCCAGCAGCAGAGACTTACACAATGAGCAGTTCTTC
cdr3_aa: CASSRDLHNEQFF

j_call: TRBJ2-3
d_call: TRBD1
v_call: TRBV7-2
clone_size: .
cdr3_nt: TGTGCCAGCAGCGGAGGACAGGGGGTAACCGATACGCAGTATTTT
cdr3_aa: CASSGGQGVTDTQYF

j_call: TRBJ2-1
d_call: TRBD1
v_call: TRBV28
clone_size: .
cdr3_nt: TGTGCCAGCAGTTCTGACAGGGGGAAATGGAATGAGCAGTTCTTC
cdr3_aa: CASSSDRGKWNEQFF

j_call: TRBJ2-7
d_call: TRBD1
v_call: TRBV15
clone_size: .
cdr3_nt: TGTGCCACCAGCCGGCCGGGACAGGGGCAATACGAGCAGTACTTC
cdr3_aa: CATSRPGQGQYEQYF

j_call: TRBJ1-6
d_call: TRBD1
v_call: TRBV4-2
clone_size: .
cdr3_nt: TGTGCCAGCAGGGTTAGAGGGACAGCCTCTAATTCACCCCTCCACTTT
cdr3_aa: CASRVRGTASNSPLHF

j_call: TRBJ2-7
d_call: TRBD1
v_call: TRBV7-9
clone_size: once
cdr3_nt: TGTGCCAGCAGTTCGGACAGGAGCTCCTACGAGCAGTACTTC
cdr3_aa: CASSSDRSSYEQYF

j_call: TRBJ2-7
d_call: TRBD1
v_call: TRBV6-6
clone_size: .
cdr3_nt: TGTGCCAGCTGCACCCCGGGACAGGCGACCTACGAGCAGTACTTC
cdr3_aa: CASCTPGQATYEQYF

j_call: TRBJ2-7
d_call: .
v_call: TRBV7-2
clone_size: .
cdr3_nt: TGTGCCAGCAGCCCGTCTGGGCTAACCTACGAGCAGTACTTC
cdr3_aa: CASSPSGLTYEQYF

j_call: TRBJ2-7
d_call: TRBD1
v_call: TRBV4-3
clone_size: .
cdr3_nt: TGCGCCAGCAGCCAAGACGGGGGACAGGGTTACGAGCAGTACTTC
cdr3_aa: CASSQDGGQGYEQYF

j_call: TRBJ2-1
d_call: TRBD2
v_call: TRBV6-5
clone_size: once
cdr3_nt: TGTGCCAGCAGTCGGGGAGGGCTGGAAGTTGAGCAGTTCTTC
cdr3_aa: CASSRGGLEVEQFF

j_call: TRBJ2-3
d_call: .
v_call: TRBV19
clone_size: .
cdr3_nt: TGTGCCAGTAGTATAGATAACACAGATACGCAGTATTTT
cdr3_aa: CASSIDNTDTQYF

j_call: TRBJ1-2
d_call: .
v_call: TRBV29-1
clone_size: .
cdr3_nt: TGCAGCGTTGAAAGGGGTCTCAGGGGCTACACCTTC
cdr3_aa: CSVERGLRGYTF

j_call: TRBJ2-1
d_call: .
v_call: TRBV14
clone_size: .
cdr3_nt: TGTGCCAGCAGCCAAGATTTCGGAGGCAGCTCCTACAATGAGCAGTTCTTC
cdr3_aa: CASSQDFGGSSYNEQFF

j_call: TRBJ1-1
d_call: .
v_call: TRBV27
clone_size: few
cdr3_nt: TGTGCCAGCAGAGACGACAGGAACACTGAAGCTTTCTTT
cdr3_aa: CASRDDRNTEAFF

j_call: TRBJ2-1
d_call: .
v_call: TRBV5-1
clone_size: .
cdr3_nt: TGCGCCAGCAGCTTGGTGGCTAGCATTGTCAATGAGCAGTTCTTC
cdr3_aa: CASSLVASIVNEQFF

j_call: TRBJ2-5
d_call: .
v_call: TRBV9
clone_size: .
cdr3_nt: TGTGCCAGCAGCGTCGGGACATCCACCCAAGAGACCCAGTACTTC
cdr3_aa: CASSVGTSTQETQYF

j_call: TRBJ1-2
d_call: .
v_call: TRBV7-9
clone_size: .
cdr3_nt: TGTGCCAGCAGCTACCGGGGGGTCTCTAACTATGGCTACACCTTC
cdr3_aa: CASSYRGVSNYGYTF

j_call: TRBJ1-1
d_call: .
v_call: TRBV4-3
clone_size: few
cdr3_nt: TGCGCCAGCAGCCCCCAGGGGAGAGTAGCTTTCTTT
cdr3_aa: CASSPQGRVAFF

j_call: TRBJ2-7
d_call: TRBD1
v_call: TRBV25-1
clone_size: few
cdr3_nt: TGTGCCAGCAATACAGGGGGCCTCTCCTACGAGCAGTACTTC
cdr3_aa: CASNTGGLSYEQYF

j_call: TRBJ2-2
d_call: TRBD1
v_call: TRBV5-1
clone_size: .
cdr3_nt: TGCGCCAGCAGCGTGACAGGGGAGGACACCGGGGAGCTGTTTTTT
cdr3_aa: CASSVTGEDTGELFF

j_call: TRBJ1-1
d_call: .
v_call: TRBV7-9
clone_size: few
cdr3_nt: TGTGCCAGCAGCATAGGGCCCACTGAAGCTTTCTTT
cdr3_aa: CASSIGPTEAFF

j_call: TRBJ1-1
d_call: TRBD1
v_call: TRBV10-3
clone_size: .
cdr3_nt: TGTGCCAGCGGGGACAGCCGCTCGGGGAACACTGAAGCTTTCTTT
cdr3_aa: CASGDSRSGNTEAFF

j_call: TRBJ2-3
d_call: TRBD1
v_call: TRBV11-2
clone_size: .
cdr3_nt: TGTGCCAGCCGTAGGGGACAGAGCACAGATACGCAGTATTTT
cdr3_aa: CASRRGQSTDTQYF

j_call: TRBJ2-7
d_call: .
v_call: TRBV5-1
clone_size: .
cdr3_nt: TGCGCCAGGCTTAGCGGTGGCTCCTACGAGCAGTACTTC
cdr3_aa: CARLSGGSYEQYF

j_call: TRBJ1-2
d_call: .
v_call: TRBV7-9
clone_size: .
cdr3_nt: TGTTCCAGCAGCCCGGGACCGGAGGGTGGCTACACCTTC
cdr3_aa: CSSSPGPEGGYTF

j_call: TRBJ2-7
d_call: TRBD1
v_call: TRBV29-1
clone_size: .
cdr3_nt: TGCAGCGTTGAATATGAGCCTGGGGACAGGGATTCCTACGAGCAGTACTTC
cdr3_aa: CSVEYEPGDRDSYEQYF

j_call: TRBJ2-1
d_call: TRBD2
v_call: TRBV19
clone_size: .
cdr3_nt: TGTGCCAGTAAACAGCGGGAGGCACACAATGAGCAGTTCTTC
cdr3_aa: CASKQREAHNEQFF

j_call: TRBJ2-2
d_call: .
v_call: TRBV7-2
clone_size: .
cdr3_nt: TGTGCCAGCAGCTCCGACACCGGGGAGCTGTTTTTT
cdr3_aa: CASSSDTGELFF

j_call: TRBJ2-5
d_call: .
v_call: TRBV6-5
clone_size: once
cdr3_nt: TGTGCCAGCAGTTACTCCTCTTTGGGGGCGGGAGAGACCCAGTACTTC
cdr3_aa: CASSYSSLGAGETQYF

j_call: TRBJ2-5
d_call: .
v_call: TRBV1
clone_size: few
cdr3_nt: TGCACCAGCAGCCAAGGCCAACTAGCGGGGGGGCGTCTGGGGCAAGAGACCCAGTACTTC
cdr3_aa: CTSSQGQLAGGRLGQETQYF

j_call: TRBJ2-5
d_call: TRBD1
v_call: TRBV5-1
clone_size: .
cdr3_nt: TGCGCCAGCAGCCGACAGGGGTCGGAGACCCAGTACTTC
cdr3_aa: CASSRQGSETQYF

j_call: TRBJ1-6
d_call: .
v_call: TRBV6-5
clone_size: once
cdr3_nt: TGTGCCAGCAGTTTTTTGGCGGGTTCACCCCTCCACTTT
cdr3_aa: CASSFLAGSPLHF

j_call: TRBJ1-5
d_call: TRBD1
v_call: TRBV30
clone_size: .
cdr3_nt: TGTGCCTGGAGTGCCGTAACAGGGGGCATTGGCAATCAGCCCCAGCATTTT
cdr3_aa: CAWSAVTGGIGNQPQHF

j_call: TRBJ2-6
d_call: .
v_call: TRBV7-9
clone_size: .
cdr3_nt: TGTGCCAGCAGCTTAGGTCACTCTGGGGCCAACGTCCTGACTTTC
cdr3_aa: CASSLGHSGANVLTF

j_call: TRBJ1-3
d_call: .
v_call: TRBV14
clone_size: .
cdr3_nt: TGTGCCAGCAGTCCCCGGACAAGCTCTGGAAACACCATATATTTT
cdr3_aa: CASSPRTSSGNTIYF

j_call: TRBJ2-7
d_call: TRBD2
v_call: TRBV5-4
clone_size: .
cdr3_nt: TGTGCCAGCAGCGTGCGGGGGGGCCTAAACGAGCAGTACTTC
cdr3_aa: CASSVRGGLNEQYF

j_call: TRBJ1-3
d_call: .
v_call: TRBV29-1
clone_size: .
cdr3_nt: TGCAGCGTTGCAGGGGTTGGAAACACCATATATTTT
cdr3_aa: CSVAGVGNTIYF

j_call: TRBJ2-1
d_call: TRBD1
v_call: TRBV27
clone_size: .
cdr3_nt: TGTGCCAGCAGTCCAGCGACAGGGGGAGAAATTGAGCAGTTCTTC
cdr3_aa: CASSPATGGEIEQFF

j_call: TRBJ2-5
d_call: .
v_call: TRBV5-1
clone_size: .
cdr3_nt: TGCGCCAGCAGCTTGGCCGGTGGAGAGACCCAGTACTTC
cdr3_aa: CASSLAGGETQYF

j_call: TRBJ1-4
d_call: TRBD1
v_call: TRBV5-1
clone_size: .
cdr3_nt: TGCGCCAGCAGCTTTCAGGGGGCGCAGGGTGAAAAACTGTTTTTT
cdr3_aa: CASSFQGAQGEKLFF

j_call: TRBJ2-2
d_call: TRBD2
v_call: TRBV9
clone_size: .
cdr3_nt: TGTGCCAGCAGGGGGAGGGCCGCGAACACCGGGGAGCTGTTTTTT
cdr3_aa: CASRGRAANTGELFF

j_call: TRBJ1-3
d_call: .
v_call: TRBV7-2
clone_size: .
cdr3_nt: TGTGCCAGCAGCTTAGGGGGCGGGGACACCATATATTTT
cdr3_aa: CASSLGGGDTIYF

j_call: TRBJ2-1
d_call: TRBD2
v_call: TRBV5-4
clone_size: .
cdr3_nt: TGTGCCAGCAGAAATACGACTAGCGGGGGGAATGAGCAGTTCTTC
cdr3_aa: CASRNTTSGGNEQFF

j_call: TRBJ2-7
d_call: TRBD2
v_call: TRBV5-5
clone_size: once
cdr3_nt: TGTGCCAGCAGCGAGACTAGCGGGGGGACGTACGAGCAGTACTTC
cdr3_aa: CASSETSGGTYEQYF

j_call: TRBJ2-7
d_call: TRBD2
v_call: TRBV2
clone_size: .
cdr3_nt: TGTGCCAGCGGGACTAGCCCATACGAGCAGTACTTC
cdr3_aa: CASGTSPYEQYF

j_call: TRBJ1-6
d_call: TRBD1
v_call: TRBV6-6
clone_size: .
cdr3_nt: TGTGCCAGCAGCCACCGGGACAGCTATAATTCACCCCTCCACTTT
cdr3_aa: CASSHRDSYNSPLHF